This paragraph covers one T cell receptor beta chain sequence. What it binds is unknown. These data are taken from a study of Ad26.COV2.S vaccination and SARS-CoV-2 variants. Germline V CDR1 and CDR2: SGHTA, FQGTGA. This CDR3 has 14 amino acids. Trimming left V 5 bases short and J 5 bases short, with 12 bases between. The table came from immunoSEQ multiplex PCR; TCRdb's copy has only in-frame clones and leaves some out. The data contain just over 350,000 clones, 92% of them seen just once; the ten biggest clones take up around 4%. Findings and caveats of the study: Marked by substantial breadth, spike-specific CD8+ and CD4+ T cell responses were reportedly seen after vaccination. The study found higher spike-specific TCR breadth in vaccine than placebo recipients. Vaccine and placebo recipients had similar non-spike TCR breadth.

V gene TRBV7-3 combines with J gene TRBJ1-4, with a weak D call TRBD1 (6 bases). Sequencing was performed on peripheral blood, taken after recovery from COVID-19. The sequence was obtained from a human donor who had recovered from COVID-19. The CDR3 DNA reads as TGTGCCAGCAGCCGGCCAGGGGAAAATGAAAAACTGTTTTTT. Translated: CASSRPGENEKLFF. The full variable domain, with the rest looked up from reference TRBV7-3 and TRBJ1-4, is GAGVSQTPSNKVTEKGKYVELRCDPISGHTALYWYRQSLGQGPEFLIYFQGTGAADDSGLPNDRFFAVRPEGSVSTLKIQRTERGDSAVYLCASSRPGENEKLFFGSGTQLSVL.